This T cell receptor beta chain was recovered during a study of T cell changes during pregnancy in multiple sclerosis. TCRdb's table, derived via immunoSEQ multiplex PCR, lists solely in-frame clones and lacks some. The data contain roughly 35,000 clones, 92% of them singletons. The sequence derives from a female donor in good health, enrolled as a control in a pregnancy study. The specimen was CD4+ T cells from peripheral blood mononuclear cells, collected in the third trimester of pregnancy.

CDR3 residues: CASRGSGGVYEQFF. The CDR3 region has the DNA TGTGCCAGCAGGGGGAGCGGGGGGGTATATGAGCAGTTCTTC. J is TRBJ2-1 and V is TRBV4-2, with 10 bases identical to TRBD2. This CDR3 comprises 14 residues. V lost 6 bases and J lost 8; bases outside the gene matches: 7. Germline V gene sequence: CDR1 LGHNA, CDR2 YNFKEQ.